This T cell receptor (beta chain) was sequenced for a study of post-analysis software for immune sequencing data. Turning to the study itself: Disease courses included relapsing-remitting, secondary progressive and progressive-relapsing multiple sclerosis.

There are 14 residues in the CDR3. The V segment lost 8 bases and the J segment 8 bases; nucleotides outside the gene matches: 12. Germline assignment: CDR1 WNHNN and CDR2 SYGVQD (reference sequence). There are many counts of this clonotype. Antigen unknown. Overall study results and limits: Comparison with controls showed significantly lower normalized Chao1 diversity in multiple sclerosis patients. Higher frequency in patients than in controls was seen for about five TRBV segments, with TRBV5-6, TRBV5-1 and TRBV20-1 among them.

The library was made from cDNA and included unique molecular identifiers. From around 0.96 to 9.9 million T cells, 500,000 or so cDNA molecules were obtained. TCRdb re-analysed the PCR reads in MiXCR, keeping a single row per CDR3 protein. Of hundreds of thousands of distinct CDR3 sequences in the sample, around 47% were seen once. Sequences were obtained from blood. The clonotype originates from a girl aged 5 to 17 with multiple sclerosis. This chain links TRBV10-1 with TRBJ2-1; 7 bases fit TRBD2. The CDR3 loop is CASQEGGPGDEQFF. For the CDR3, the DNA is TGCGCCAGCCAAGAGGGAGGGCCTGGCGATGAGCAGTTCTTC.